This T cell receptor beta chain is from a study of T-cell memory formation after mild COVID-19. TCRdb independently ran MiXCR on the 5' RACE reads; one entry per CDR3 protein. The data hold 200,000 to 250,000 distinct CDR3 sequences, with over 9.5% observed a single time. Whole-study findings and limits: In second-wave clones peaking day 37, SARS-CoV-2 specificity remained unconfirmed. Within pre-infection memory, some responding clones were found, suggesting cross-reactive memory joined.

About this clonotype: The antigen is undetermined.

Germline CDR1 and CDR2: SGDLS and YYNGEE. The CDR3 covers 13 residues. Trimming took off 9 bases at V and 2 bases at J, with 11 bases between the two ends. The material sequenced was PBMCs or a T cell subset sorted from them (not recorded which). V and J are TRBV9 and TRBJ2-2; D remains ambiguous. The receptor comes from a man between 18 and 35 years old who had mild COVID-19 (a few samples of this study predate the infection). Cell type and time point are not known. The CDR3 is CATAATNTGELFF. Here the CDR3 DNA reads TGTGCCACAGCCGCAACCAACACCGGGGAGCTGTTTTTT.